The subject of this entry is one T cell receptor (beta chain). Its antigen remains unknown. 60 Vbeta and 13 Jbeta primers were used in PCR. Produced via immunoSEQ multiplex PCR; TCRdb's table is partial and in-frame only. This table lists about 200,000 clones. The sample is drawn from a study of cytomegalovirus exposure and HLA in healthy donors. Regarding the study as a whole: Rare TCR sequences predominated, though certain public TCRs were found in many donors. HLA alleles were associated with 16,951 TCR beta sequences in a later analysis at 0.05 false discovery rate. According to a later analysis, donors in an Asian-associated ancestry cluster reportedly had fewer N-insertions than the roughly 670-donor mean. From TCR beta sequences, most subjects' HLA-A and HLA-B alleles were reportedly predicted accurately.

This sequence originates from a boy younger than 18 in good health and CMV-seronegative. Sequencing was done on a sample of PBMCs.

Here the CDR3 reads CSVGGDYGYTF. The CDR3 bases are TGCAGCGTTGGGGGGGACTATGGCTACACCTTC. This chain uses TRBV29-1 with TRBJ1-2, with D tentatively TRBD1 (5 bases). This CDR3 has 11 amino acids. Germline V gene sequence: CDR1 SQVTM, CDR2 ANQGSEA. V dropped 4 bases and J dropped 3 bases, with 6 bases sitting between them.